This T cell receptor beta chain is from a study of cytomegalovirus exposure and HLA in healthy donors. It was the roughly 110-subject validation cohort, separate from the roughly 700-subject first cohort, to which the donors belonged. The data were produced by immunoSEQ multiplex PCR, yet TCRdb's version contains in-frame clones alone and is incomplete. This sample carries around 150,000 clones, around 80% of them seen once, and the ten largest clones take roughly 29%. Trimming cost V 7 bases and J 5 bases, with 9 bases left between them. CDR3 size: 10 residues. The germline V gene encodes CDR1 SQVTM and CDR2 ANQGSEA. Study results and limitations: TCR sequences were mostly rare, though some public TCRs occurred in many donors. A subsequent analysis found that TCR clusters from the first cohort also tended to co-occur in the 120 or so validation repertoires, with 94% of cluster scores above 0. A list of more than 150 TCR beta chains associated with cytomegalovirus was given.

Details on this clone: Its antigen remains unknown.

The sequence was obtained from a man younger than 40 in good health and CMV-seropositive. The J gene is TRBJ2-7, the V gene TRBV29-1; D perhaps matches TRBD2 (5 bases). The sequenced sample was PBMCs. The CDR3 DNA reads TGCAGCGCTTCGGGGAACGAGCAGTACTTC. It yields the protein CSASGNEQYF.